This T cell receptor beta chain was retrieved from a study of blood T cells in healthy people across ages. Whole-study results and caveats: Roughly linear declines in TCR beta diversity per million T cells occurred with age.

The CDR3 sequence is 13 residues long. Germline V gene sequence: CDR1 LGHNA, CDR2 YSLEER. V dropped 4 bases and J dropped 4 bases, with 10 bases sitting between them. Peripheral blood, about 10 milliliters per donor, was collected. Using a J-beta primer mix together with a sample-barcoded 5' primer, a second PCR was run for roughly 6 to 12 cycles. Each CDR3 protein gets one entry after TCRdb re-called the 5' RACE reads with MiXCR. Here the sample spans over 450,000 distinct CDR3 sequences, 20% to 30% being singletons. About this clonotype itself: Its matching antigen is unknown.

These data were likewise used in another study, on T cells of mothers and their children. That paper adds: At a rate of 1.5 ug per 15 ul, cDNA synthesis received all of the extracted RNA. Added by the second PCR's M1S primer were sample barcodes and 2-4 random nucleotides.

The source is a boy younger than 18 in good health. The sequenced sample consisted of blood. This chain joins TRBV4-3 and TRBJ1-1; D is uncertain. The CDR3 region has the DNA TGCGCCAGCAGCCCAACCCAGCCCACTGAAGCTTTCTTT. Residues: CASSPTQPTEAFF.